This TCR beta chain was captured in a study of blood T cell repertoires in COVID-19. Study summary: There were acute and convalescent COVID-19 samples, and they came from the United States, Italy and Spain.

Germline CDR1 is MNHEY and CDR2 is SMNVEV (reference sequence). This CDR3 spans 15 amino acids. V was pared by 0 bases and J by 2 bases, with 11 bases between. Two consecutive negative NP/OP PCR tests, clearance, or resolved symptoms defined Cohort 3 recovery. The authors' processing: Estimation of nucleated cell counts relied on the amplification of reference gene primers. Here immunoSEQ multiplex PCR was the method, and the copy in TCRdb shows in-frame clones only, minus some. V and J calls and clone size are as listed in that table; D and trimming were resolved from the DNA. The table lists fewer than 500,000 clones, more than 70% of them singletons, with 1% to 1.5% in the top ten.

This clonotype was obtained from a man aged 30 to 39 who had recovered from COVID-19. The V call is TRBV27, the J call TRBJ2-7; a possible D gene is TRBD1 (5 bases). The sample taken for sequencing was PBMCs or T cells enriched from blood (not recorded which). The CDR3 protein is CASSLSGRGTYEQYF. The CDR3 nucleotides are TGTGCCAGCAGTTTATCCGGAAGGGGCACCTACGAGCAGTACTTC.